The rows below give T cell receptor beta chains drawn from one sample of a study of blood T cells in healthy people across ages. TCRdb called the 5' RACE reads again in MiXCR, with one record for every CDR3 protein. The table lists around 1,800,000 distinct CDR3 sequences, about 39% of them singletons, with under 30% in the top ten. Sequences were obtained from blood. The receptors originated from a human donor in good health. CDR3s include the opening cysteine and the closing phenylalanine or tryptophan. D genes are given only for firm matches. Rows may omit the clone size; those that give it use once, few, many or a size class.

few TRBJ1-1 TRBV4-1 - CASSLPGAGEAFF TGCGCCAGCAGCCTTCCAGGGGCAGGGGAAGCTTTCTTT
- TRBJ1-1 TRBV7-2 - CASHLVGNTEAFF TGTGCCAGCCATCTAGTAGGGAACACTGAAGCTTTCTTT
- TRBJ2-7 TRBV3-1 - CASSQVDTQVYEQYF TGTGCCAGCAGCCAAGTGGACACACAGGTCTACGAGCAGTACTTC
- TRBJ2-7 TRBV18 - CASSPSNTYEQYF TGTGCCAGCTCACCCTCAAACACCTACGAGCAGTACTTC
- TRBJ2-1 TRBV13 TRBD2 CASSLGGLAGNNEQFF TGTGCCAGCAGCTTAGGCGGGCTAGCGGGGAACAATGAGCAGTTCTTC
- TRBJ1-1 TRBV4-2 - CASSQDGKWNTEAFF TGTGCCAGCAGCCAAGATGGGAAATGGAACACTGAAGCTTTCTTT
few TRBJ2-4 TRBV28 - CASSPGTLAKNIQYF TGTGCCAGCAGTCCAGGGACACTAGCCAAAAACATTCAGTACTTC
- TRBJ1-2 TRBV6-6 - CASSYAQVFSNYGYTF TGTGCCAGCAGTTACGCACAGGTCTTTTCTAACTATGGCTACACCTTC
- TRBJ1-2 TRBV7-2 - CASSLWWSQGPNYGHTF TGTGCCAGCAGCTTATGGTGGTCGCAGGGTCCTAACTATGGCCACACCTTC
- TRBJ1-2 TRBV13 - CASSLGFTSGEYYGYTF TGTGCCAGCAGCTTAGGATTCACGTCGGGGGAGTACTATGGCTACACCTTC
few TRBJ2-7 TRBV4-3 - CASSQRGTPRDEQYF TGCGCCAGCAGCCAAAGGGGGACGCCTAGGGACGAGCAGTACTTC
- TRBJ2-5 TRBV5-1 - CASTGDWETQYF TGCGCCAGCACAGGGGATTGGGAGACCCAGTACTTC
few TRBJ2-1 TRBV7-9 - CASSYRIGHSSYNEQFF TGTGCCAGCAGCTATCGTATTGGACACAGCTCCTACAATGAGCAGTTCTTC
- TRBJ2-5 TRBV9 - CASSVVGWHQETQYF TGTGCCAGCAGCGTAGTGGGCTGGCACCAAGAGACCCAGTACTTC
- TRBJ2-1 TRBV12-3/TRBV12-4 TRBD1 CASSFGPGQGGNEQFF TGTGCCAGCAGTTTCGGGCCGGGACAGGGAGGGAATGAGCAGTTCTTC
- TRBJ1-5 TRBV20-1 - CSAPNLFGGDQPQHF TGCAGTGCTCCAAACCTTTTCGGGGGTGATCAGCCCCAGCATTTT
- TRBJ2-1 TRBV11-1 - CASSSLRGRWGEQFF TGTGCCAGCAGCTCCCTGCGGGGGCGCTGGGGTGAGCAGTTCTTC
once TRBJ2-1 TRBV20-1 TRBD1 CSARDVRGSGNEQFF TGCAGTGCTAGAGATGTCAGGGGGTCCGGCAATGAGCAGTTCTTC
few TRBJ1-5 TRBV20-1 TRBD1 CSARKTGVSNQPQHF TGCAGTGCTAGAAAGACAGGGGTAAGCAATCAGCCCCAGCATTTT
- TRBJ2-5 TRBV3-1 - CASSQDSATPGTQYF TGTGCCAGCAGCCAAGATTCGGCTACCCCAGGGACCCAGTACTTC
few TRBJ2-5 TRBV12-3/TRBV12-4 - CASSLGPTVETQYF TGTGCCAGCAGTTTAGGACCCACTGTAGAGACCCAGTACTTC
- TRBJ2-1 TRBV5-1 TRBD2 CASSLGGLGSQNEQFF TGCGCCAGCAGCCTGGGAGGACTAGGCTCCCAAAATGAGCAGTTCTTC
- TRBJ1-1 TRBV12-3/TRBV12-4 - CASSLGGRWAEAFF TGTGCCAGCAGTTTGGGGGGCAGGTGGGCTGAAGCTTTCTTT
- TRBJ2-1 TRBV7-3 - CASSLNGGYNGQFF TGTGCCAGCAGCTTAAACGGGGGCTACAATGGGCAGTTCTTC